One and the same sample provided the 20 T cell receptor beta chains below, sequenced in a study of CD8+ T cells in alopecia areata. RNA was extracted and reverse transcribed into cDNA as the sequencing template. The table came from immunoSEQ multiplex PCR; TCRdb's copy has only in-frame clones and leaves some out. The table includes more than 90,000 clones, 60% to 65% detected once. Treatment specified: oral pan-JAK inhibitor, 5-10 mg twice daily. Source: CD8+ T cells sorted from blood, taken at week 4, from a patient treated with tofacitinib. The receptors here all came from a human donor with alopecia areata.

The V and J genes are TRBV10-3 and TRBJ2-3; maybe TRBD2 (6 bases). Looked up from germline, CDR1 is ENHRY and CDR2 is SYGVKD. The CDR3 extends over 15 amino acids. Deletions cut 5 bases from V and 2 bases from J, with 14 bases between. In nucleotides, the CDR3 is TGTGCCATCAGTCCCGGGACTCGCAACACAGATACGCAGTATTTT. Its translation: CAISPGTRNTDTQYF.

The chain uses TRBV7-9 and TRBJ2-7; no definite D call. Germline V gene data show CDR1 as SEHNR and CDR2 as FQNEAQ (reference sequence). V was pared by 5 bases and J by 7 bases, with 9 bases between. This CDR3 spans 11 amino acids. The CDR3 DNA sequence: TGTGCCAGCAGCGTAACGGATGAGCAGTACTTC. Amino acids: CASSVTDEQYF.

The chain links TRBV7-6 to TRBJ2-2; D possibly corresponds to TRBD1 (5 bases). CDR1 is SGHVS, CDR2 FNYEAQ, per germline. The ends were cut back, 4 bases at V and 5 bases at J, with 8 bases in the middle. CDR3 length: 13 amino acids. In DNA form, the CDR3 reads TGTGCCAGCAGCTCTCAGGGTACCGGGGAGCTGTTTTTT. Encoded protein: CASSSQGTGELFF.

The CDR3: CASSVRAGELFF. The CDR3 DNA sequence: TGCGCCAGCAGTGTCCGGGCCGGGGAGCTGTTTTTT. The genes are TRBV5-1 and TRBJ2-2, with no clear D. The CDR3 sequence is 12 residues long. V was pared by 5 bases and J by 6 bases, with 8 bases between. Germline CDR1 SGHRS, CDR2 YFSETQ.

This clone was seen only a few times. The chain links TRBV5-4 to TRBJ2-1; TRBD1 matches 10 bases. The CDR3 is 16 amino acids. V trimming: 3 bases; J trimming: 8 bases; junction bases outside the gene matches: 11. The V gene's germline CDR1 is SGHNT and CDR2 YYREEE (reference sequence). The CDR3 spells CASSYLGGGTGDEQFF. The CDR3 DNA reads as TGTGCCAGCAGCTATTTGGGGGGCGGGACAGGGGATGAGCAGTTCTTC.

The chain recombines TRBV29-1 with TRBJ2-1; D is perhaps TRBD1 or TRBD2 (5 bases each). V was shortened by 5 bases and J by 8 bases, with 22 bases between the two germline ends. The CDR3 extends over 15 amino acids. Looked up from germline, CDR1 is SQVTM and CDR2 is ANQGSEA. CDR3 amino acids: CSVRDPDTALDEQFF. Written as DNA, the CDR3 is TGCAGCGTTAGGGACCCGGACACGGCACTCGATGAGCAGTTCTTC.

This clone was found once. The chain has TRBV5-1 and TRBJ1-1; D ambiguous. Trimming took off 0 bases at V and 5 bases at J, with 14 bases between the two ends. The germline CDR1 and CDR2 sequences are SGHRS and YFSETQ. This CDR3 comprises 15 residues. CDR3: CASSLGPGSSTEAFF. The CDR3 coding sequence is TGCGCCAGCAGCTTGGGACCGGGCTCCAGTACTGAAGCTTTCTTT.

The chain has TRBV28 and TRBJ2-7, with D possibly called TRBD1 or TRBD2 (6 bases each). The CDR3 totals 17 residues. The germline V gene has CDR1 MDHEN and CDR2 SYDVKM. The V gene lost 1 base and the J gene lost 2 bases, with 18 bases spanning the gap. In nucleotides, the CDR3 is TGTGCCAGCAGTTTATACAGTCGTAAGGAGGGGGCCTACGAGCAGTACTTC. It is translated as CASSLYSRKEGAYEQYF.

The gene calls are TRBV9 and TRBJ2-5; D is uncertain. Per germline, CDR1 SGDLS and CDR2 YYNGEE. V was clipped by 3 bases and J by 1 base, with 13 bases between them. The CDR3 extends over 15 amino acids. In nucleotides, the CDR3 is TGTGCCAGCAGCGAGGAAGGAGTTCCCCAAGAGACCCAGTACTTC. The encoded protein is CASSEEGVPQETQYF.

V is TRBV7-6 and J is TRBJ2-7, with D maybe TRBD1 (5 bases). Germline CDR1 and CDR2: SGHVS and FNYEAQ. V was shortened by 2 bases and J by 1 base, with 15 bases between the two germline ends. CDR3 length equals 16 residues. The CDR3: CASSLTPGLGSYEQYF. CDR3 nucleotides: TGTGCCAGCAGCTTAACTCCAGGGTTGGGGTCCTACGAGCAGTACTTC.

In its sample, this clone was seen a few times. This chain connects TRBV5-6 to TRBJ2-1; TRBD2 matches 8 bases. With V trimmed by 4 bases and J by 3 bases, 9 bases remained unmatched. The CDR3 has 16 residues. The germline gives CDR1 SGHDT, CDR2 YYEEEE. The CDR3 DNA reads as TGTGCCAGCAGCGACGGGGCGGGGGGTTACTACAATGAGCAGTTCTTC. The encoded protein is CASSDGAGGYYNEQFF.

The chain joins TRBV29-1 to TRBJ2-7; TRBD1 matches 7 bases. This CDR3 comprises 15 residues. CDR1 and CDR2 from the germline V gene are SQVTM and ANQGSEA. The V segment lost 1 base and the J segment 4 bases; nucleotides outside the gene matches: 10. The CDR3 sequence: CSVEGAPDRDYEQYF. For the CDR3, the DNA is TGCAGCGTTGAAGGAGCCCCCGACAGGGATTACGAGCAGTACTTC.

This chain uses TRBV25-1 with TRBJ2-7; D assignment may be TRBD1 or TRBD2 (6 bases each). Trimming took off 2 bases at V and 3 bases at J, with 14 bases between the two ends. The germline CDR1 and CDR2 sequences are MGHDK and SYGVNS. This CDR3 contains 15 residues. This CDR3 reads CASSEGAGHLYEQYF. Written as DNA, the CDR3 is TGTGCCAGCAGTGAAGGGGCGGGACACCTCTACGAGCAGTACTTC.

This chain connects TRBV2 to TRBJ1-5; D remains ambiguous. In germline, CDR1 is SNHLY, CDR2 FYNNEI. The length of the CDR3 is 13 residues. The V and J ends lost 3 bases and 0 bases respectively, with 3 bases between them. The CDR3 DNA is TGTGCCAGCAGTGACATTAGCAATCAGCCCCAGCATTTT. Its translation: CASSDISNQPQHF.

This clone was observed a single time. V is TRBV7-6 and J is TRBJ2-5; 8 bases map to TRBD1. The CDR3 length is 16 residues. Per the germline V gene, CDR1 is SGHVS and CDR2 is FNYEAQ. Trimming at V came to 4 bases and at J to 5 bases, leaving 12 bases not matched to a gene. Here the CDR3 reads CASSSTLDRGGETQYF. In nucleotides, the CDR3 is TGTGCCAGCAGCTCCACACTCGACAGGGGAGGCGAGACCCAGTACTTC. The full variable domain, rest sourced from reference TRBV7-6 and TRBJ2-5, is GAGVSQSPRYKVTKRGQDVALRCDPISGHVSLYWYRQALGQGPEFLTYFNYEAQQDKSGLPNDRFSAERPEGSISTLTIQRTEQRDSAMYRCASSSTLDRGGETQYFGPGTRLLVL.

The chain combines TRBV2 with TRBJ2-3; 8 bases fit TRBD1. The CDR3 sequence is 13 residues long. The germline CDR1 and CDR2 sequences are SNHLY and FYNNEI. Trimming removed 8 bases from V and 3 bases from J; junction bases left unmatched: 4. DNA of the CDR3: TGTGCCAGCCGGGACAGGCCAACAGATACGCAGTATTTT. The encoded protein is CASRDRPTDTQYF. The variable domain in full, completed from reference TRBV2 and TRBJ2-3, reads EPEVTQTPSHQVTQMGQEVILRCVPISNHLYFYWYRQILGQKVEFLVSFYNNEISEKSEIFDDQFSVERPDGSNFTLKIRSTKLEDSAMYFCASRDRPTDTQYFGPGTRLTVL.

The chain has TRBV10-3 and TRBJ2-4, with D perhaps being TRBD1 or TRBD2 (6 bases each). Germline V lookup: CDR1 ENHRY, CDR2 SYGVKD. CDR3 length: 15 amino acids. V shed 6 bases and J shed 0 bases, with 12 bases lying between them. DNA of the CDR3: TGTGCCATCAGGGGGGGCCCACTAGCCAAAAACATTCAGTACTTC. Residues: CAIRGGPLAKNIQYF.

This chain uses TRBV5-1 with TRBJ1-1, with D uncertain. CDR3 size: 15 residues. Germline assignment: CDR1 SGHRS and CDR2 YFSETQ. V was shortened by 6 bases and J by 0 bases, with 15 bases between the two germline ends. In DNA, the CDR3 is TGCGCCAGCACGGCGTTGGGAGACCTGAACACTGAAGCTTTCTTT. Residues: CASTALGDLNTEAFF.

The rearrangement uses TRBV9 and TRBJ2-1; possible D gene TRBD2, 6 bases. Deletions cut 4 bases from V and 2 bases from J, with 7 bases between. Germline loops: CDR1 SGDLS, CDR2 YYNGEE. The CDR3 has 13 residues. In nucleotides, the CDR3 is TGTGCCAGCAGCCCGGGGGCCTACAATGAGCAGTTCTTC. Protein product: CASSPGAYNEQFF.

The J gene is TRBJ2-7, the V gene TRBV5-1; 13 bases map to TRBD2. Germline loops: CDR1 SGHRS, CDR2 YFSETQ. CDR3 length equals 15 residues. After removal of 3 bases from V and 0 bases from J, the junction contained 0 bases not matched to a gene. The DNA of the CDR3 is TGCGCCAGCAGCTGGACTAGCGGGAGCTCCTACGAGCAGTACTTC. It codes for CASSWTSGSSYEQYF.